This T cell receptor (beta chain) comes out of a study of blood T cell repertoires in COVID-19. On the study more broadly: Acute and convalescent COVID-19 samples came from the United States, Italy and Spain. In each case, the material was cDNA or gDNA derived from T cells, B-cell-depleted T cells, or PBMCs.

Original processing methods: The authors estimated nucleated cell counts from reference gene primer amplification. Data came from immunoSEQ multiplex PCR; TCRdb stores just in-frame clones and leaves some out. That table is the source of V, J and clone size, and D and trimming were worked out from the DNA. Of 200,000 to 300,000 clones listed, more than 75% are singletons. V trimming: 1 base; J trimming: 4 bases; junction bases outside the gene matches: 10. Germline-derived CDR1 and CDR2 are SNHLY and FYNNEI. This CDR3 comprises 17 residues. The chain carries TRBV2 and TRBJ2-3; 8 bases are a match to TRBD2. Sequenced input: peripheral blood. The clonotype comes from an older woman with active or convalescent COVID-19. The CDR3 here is CASSEVSGAENSDTQYF. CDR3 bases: TGTGCCAGCAGTGAAGTTAGCGGGGCCGAAAATTCAGATACGCAGTATTTT. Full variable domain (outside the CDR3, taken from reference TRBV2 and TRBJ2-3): EPEVTQTPSHQVTQMGQEVILRCVPISNHLYFYWYRQILGQKVEFLVSFYNNEISEKSEIFDDQFSVERPDGSNFTLKIRSTKLEDSAMYFCASSEVSGAENSDTQYFGPGTRLTVL.